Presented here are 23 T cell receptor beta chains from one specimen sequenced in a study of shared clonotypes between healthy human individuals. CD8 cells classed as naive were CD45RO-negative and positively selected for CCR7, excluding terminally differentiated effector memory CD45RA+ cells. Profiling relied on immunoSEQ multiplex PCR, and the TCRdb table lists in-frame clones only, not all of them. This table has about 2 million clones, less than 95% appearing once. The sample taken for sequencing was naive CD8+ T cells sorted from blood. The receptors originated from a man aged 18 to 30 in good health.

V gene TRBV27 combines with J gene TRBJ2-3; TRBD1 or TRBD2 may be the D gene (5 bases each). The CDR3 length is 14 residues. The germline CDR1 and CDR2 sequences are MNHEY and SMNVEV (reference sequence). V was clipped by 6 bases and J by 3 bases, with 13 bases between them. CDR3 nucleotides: TGTGCCAGCAGGCTACGGGGCGGAACAGATACGCAGTATTTT. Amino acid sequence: CASRLRGGTDTQYF.

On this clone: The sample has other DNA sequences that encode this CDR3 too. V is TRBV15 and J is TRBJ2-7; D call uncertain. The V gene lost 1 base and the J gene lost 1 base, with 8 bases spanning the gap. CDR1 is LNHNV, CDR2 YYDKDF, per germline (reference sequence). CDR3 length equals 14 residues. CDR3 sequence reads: CATSRGIGSYEQYF. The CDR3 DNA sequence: TGTGCCACCAGCAGAGGAATAGGGTCCTACGAGCAGTACTTC.

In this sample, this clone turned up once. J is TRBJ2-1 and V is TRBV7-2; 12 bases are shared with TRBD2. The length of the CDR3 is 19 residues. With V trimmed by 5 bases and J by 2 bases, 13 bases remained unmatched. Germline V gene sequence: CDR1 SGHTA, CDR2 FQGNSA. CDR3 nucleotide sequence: TGTGCCAGCAGCCGACTAGCGGGAGTTCGGTACGGTACCTACAATGAGCAGTTCTTC. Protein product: CASSRLAGVRYGTYNEQFF.

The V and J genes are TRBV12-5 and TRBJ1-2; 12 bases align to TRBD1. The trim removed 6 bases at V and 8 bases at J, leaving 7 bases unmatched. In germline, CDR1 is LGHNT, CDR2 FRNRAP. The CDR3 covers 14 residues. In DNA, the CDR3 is TGTGCTAGTGGAATGGGACAGGGGGCGCGGGGCTACACCTTC. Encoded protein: CASGMGQGARGYTF.

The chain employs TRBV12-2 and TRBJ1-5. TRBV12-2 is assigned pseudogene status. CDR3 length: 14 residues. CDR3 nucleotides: TGTGCAAGTCGACCGGGACGGAGCAATCAGCCCCAGCATTTT. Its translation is CASRPGRSNQPQHF.

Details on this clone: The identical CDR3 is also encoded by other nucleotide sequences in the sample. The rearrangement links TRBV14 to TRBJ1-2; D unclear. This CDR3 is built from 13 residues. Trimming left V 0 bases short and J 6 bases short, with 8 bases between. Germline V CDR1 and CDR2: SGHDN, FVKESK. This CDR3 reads CASSQDRRDGYTF. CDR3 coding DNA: TGTGCCAGCAGCCAAGATAGGAGGGATGGCTACACCTTC.

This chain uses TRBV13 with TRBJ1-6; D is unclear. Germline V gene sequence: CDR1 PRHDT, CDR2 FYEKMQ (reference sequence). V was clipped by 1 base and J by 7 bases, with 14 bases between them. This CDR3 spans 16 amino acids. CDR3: CASSLEGGLGNSPLHF. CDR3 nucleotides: TGTGCCAGCAGCTTAGAAGGTGGCCTGGGCAATTCACCCCTCCACTTT.

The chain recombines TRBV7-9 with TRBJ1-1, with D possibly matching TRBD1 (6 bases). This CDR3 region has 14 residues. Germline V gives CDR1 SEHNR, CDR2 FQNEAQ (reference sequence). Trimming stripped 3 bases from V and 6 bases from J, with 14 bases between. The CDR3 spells CASSFVGGLAEAFF. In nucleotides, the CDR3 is TGTGCCAGCAGCTTTGTAGGGGGGCTGGCTGAAGCTTTCTTT.

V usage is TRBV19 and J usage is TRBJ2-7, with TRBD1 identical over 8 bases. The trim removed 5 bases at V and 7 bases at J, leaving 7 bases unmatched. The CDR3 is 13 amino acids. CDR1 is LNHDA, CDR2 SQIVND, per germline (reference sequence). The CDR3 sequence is CASSDQGAMEQYF. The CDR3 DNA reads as TGTGCCAGTAGTGATCAGGGGGCTATGGAGCAGTACTTC.

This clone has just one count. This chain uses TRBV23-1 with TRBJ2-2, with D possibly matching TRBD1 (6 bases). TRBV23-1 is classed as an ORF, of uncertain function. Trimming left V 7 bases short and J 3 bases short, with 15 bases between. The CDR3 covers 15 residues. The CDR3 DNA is TGCGCCAGCAACCGTCTGGGGGCGCACACCGGGGAGCTGTTTTTT. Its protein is CASNRLGAHTGELFF.

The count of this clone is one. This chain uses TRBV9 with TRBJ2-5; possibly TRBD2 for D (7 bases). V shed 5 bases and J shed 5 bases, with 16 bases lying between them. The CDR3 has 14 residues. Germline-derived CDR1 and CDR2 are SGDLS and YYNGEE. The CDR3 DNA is TGTGCCAGCAGTCCCAACGGGGGGCTGGAGACCCAGTACTTC. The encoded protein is CASSPNGGLETQYF. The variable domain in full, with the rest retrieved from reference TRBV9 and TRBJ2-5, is DSGVTQTPKHLITATGQRVTLRCSPRSGDLSVYWYQQSLDQGLQFLIQYYNGEERAKGNILERFSAQQFPDLHSELNLSSLELGDSALYFCASSPNGGLETQYFGPGTRLLVL.

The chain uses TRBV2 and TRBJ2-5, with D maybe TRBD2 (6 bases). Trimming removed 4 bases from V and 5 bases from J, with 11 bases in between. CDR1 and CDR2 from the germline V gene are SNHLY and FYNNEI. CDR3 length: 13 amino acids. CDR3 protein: CASSVGGVETQYF. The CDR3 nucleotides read TGTGCCAGCAGTGTCGGAGGGGTGGAGACCCAGTACTTC.

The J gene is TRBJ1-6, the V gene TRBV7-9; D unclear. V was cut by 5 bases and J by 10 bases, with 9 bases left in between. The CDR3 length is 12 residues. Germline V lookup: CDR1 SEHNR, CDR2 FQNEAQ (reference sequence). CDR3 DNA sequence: TGTGCCAGCAGCGCACCCCGGTCACCCCTCCACTTT. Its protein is CASSAPRSPLHF. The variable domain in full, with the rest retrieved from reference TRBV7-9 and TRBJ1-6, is DTGVSQNPRHKITKRGQNVTFRCDPISEHNRLYWYRQTLGQGPEFLTYFQNEAQLEKSRLLSDRFSAERPKGSFSTLEIQRTEQGDSAMYLCASSAPRSPLHFGNGTRLTVT.

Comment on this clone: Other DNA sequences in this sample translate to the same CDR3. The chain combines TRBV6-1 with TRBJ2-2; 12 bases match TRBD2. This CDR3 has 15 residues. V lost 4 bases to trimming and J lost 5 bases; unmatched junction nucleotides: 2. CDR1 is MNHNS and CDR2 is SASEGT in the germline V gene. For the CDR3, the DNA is TGTGCCAGCAGTGCCGGACTAGCGGGGACCGGGGAGCTGTTTTTT. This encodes CASSAGLAGTGELFF.

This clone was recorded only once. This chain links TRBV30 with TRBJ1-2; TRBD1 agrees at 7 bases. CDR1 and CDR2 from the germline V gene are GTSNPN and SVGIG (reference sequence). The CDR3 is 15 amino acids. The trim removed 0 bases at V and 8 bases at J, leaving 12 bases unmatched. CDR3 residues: CAWSVAVRGLRGYTF. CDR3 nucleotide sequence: TGTGCCTGGAGTGTAGCGGTCAGGGGGTTAAGAGGCTACACCTTC. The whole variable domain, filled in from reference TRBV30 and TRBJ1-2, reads SQTIHQWPATLVQPVGSPLSLECTVEGTSNPNLYWYRQAAGRGLQLLFYSVGIGQISSEVPQNLSASRPQDRQFILSSKKLLLSDSGFYLCAWSVAVRGLRGYTFGSGTRLTVV.

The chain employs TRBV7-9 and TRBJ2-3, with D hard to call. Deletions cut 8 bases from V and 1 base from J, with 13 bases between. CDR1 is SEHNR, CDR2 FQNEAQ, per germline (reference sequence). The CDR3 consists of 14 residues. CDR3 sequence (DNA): TGTGCCAGCGCGACAAGAGTCGGCACAGATACGCAGTATTTT. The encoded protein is CASATRVGTDTQYF.

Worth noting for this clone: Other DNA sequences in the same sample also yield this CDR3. CDR3 loop: CASSTGTGSSYEQYF. In DNA form, the CDR3 reads TGTGCCAGCAGTACCGGGACAGGGAGCTCCTACGAGCAGTACTTC. The chain links TRBV7-9 to TRBJ2-7; 9 positions match TRBD1. The germline V gene has CDR1 SEHNR and CDR2 FQNEAQ (reference sequence). With V trimmed by 6 bases and J by 0 bases, 6 bases remained unmatched. This CDR3 comprises 15 residues.

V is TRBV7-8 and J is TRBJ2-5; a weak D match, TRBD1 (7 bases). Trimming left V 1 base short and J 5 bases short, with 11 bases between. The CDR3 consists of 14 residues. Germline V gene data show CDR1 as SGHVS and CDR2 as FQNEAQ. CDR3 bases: TGTGCCAGCAGCTTAGGGGCAGGGGGGGAGACCCAGTACTTC. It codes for CASSLGAGGETQYF.

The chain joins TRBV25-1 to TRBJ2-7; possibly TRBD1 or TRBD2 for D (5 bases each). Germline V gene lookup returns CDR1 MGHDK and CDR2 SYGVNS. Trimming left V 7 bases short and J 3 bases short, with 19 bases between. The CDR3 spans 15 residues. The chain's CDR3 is CASTGEYGTLYEQYF. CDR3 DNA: TGTGCCAGCACCGGAGAGTACGGGACGCTCTACGAGCAGTACTTC.

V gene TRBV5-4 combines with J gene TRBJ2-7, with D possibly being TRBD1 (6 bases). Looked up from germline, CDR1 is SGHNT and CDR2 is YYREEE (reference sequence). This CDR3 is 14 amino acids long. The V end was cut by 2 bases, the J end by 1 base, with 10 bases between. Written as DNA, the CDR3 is TGTGCCAGCAGCTTAGCGAGGGGGTCCTACGAGCAGTACTTC. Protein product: CASSLARGSYEQYF.

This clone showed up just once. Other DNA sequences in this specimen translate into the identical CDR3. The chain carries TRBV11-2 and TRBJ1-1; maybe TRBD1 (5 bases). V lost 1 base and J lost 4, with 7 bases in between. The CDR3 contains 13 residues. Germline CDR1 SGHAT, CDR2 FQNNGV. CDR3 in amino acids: CASSLVRGTEAFF. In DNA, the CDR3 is TGTGCCAGCAGCTTAGTAAGGGGCACTGAAGCTTTCTTT.

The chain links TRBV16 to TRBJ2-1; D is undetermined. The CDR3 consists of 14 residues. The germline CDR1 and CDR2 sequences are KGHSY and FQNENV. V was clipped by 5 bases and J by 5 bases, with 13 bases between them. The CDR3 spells CASSDGDGHNEQFF. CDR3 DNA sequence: TGTGCCAGCAGCGACGGTGACGGGCACAATGAGCAGTTCTTC.

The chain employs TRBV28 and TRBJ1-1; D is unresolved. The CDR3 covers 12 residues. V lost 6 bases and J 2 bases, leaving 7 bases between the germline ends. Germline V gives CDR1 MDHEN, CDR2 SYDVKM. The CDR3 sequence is CASRETNTEAFF. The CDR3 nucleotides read TGTGCCAGCAGGGAGACTAACACTGAAGCTTTCTTT.